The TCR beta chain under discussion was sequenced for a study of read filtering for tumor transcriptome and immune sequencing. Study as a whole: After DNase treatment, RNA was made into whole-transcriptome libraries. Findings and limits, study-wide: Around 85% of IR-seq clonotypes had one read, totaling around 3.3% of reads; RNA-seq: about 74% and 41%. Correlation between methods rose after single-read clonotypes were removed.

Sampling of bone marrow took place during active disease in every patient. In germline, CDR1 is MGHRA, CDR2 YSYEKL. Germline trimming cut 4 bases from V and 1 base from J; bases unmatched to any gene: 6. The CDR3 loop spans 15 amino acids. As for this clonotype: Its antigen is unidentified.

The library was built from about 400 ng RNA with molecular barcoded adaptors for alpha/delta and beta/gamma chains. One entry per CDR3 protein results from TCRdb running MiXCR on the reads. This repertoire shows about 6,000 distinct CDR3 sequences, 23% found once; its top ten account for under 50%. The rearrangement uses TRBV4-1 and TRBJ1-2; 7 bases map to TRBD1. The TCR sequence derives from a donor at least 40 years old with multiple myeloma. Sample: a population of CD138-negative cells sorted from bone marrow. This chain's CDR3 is CASSPRTGLNYGYTF. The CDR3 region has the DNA TGCGCCAGCAGCCCTAGGACAGGCCTTAACTATGGCTACACCTTC.